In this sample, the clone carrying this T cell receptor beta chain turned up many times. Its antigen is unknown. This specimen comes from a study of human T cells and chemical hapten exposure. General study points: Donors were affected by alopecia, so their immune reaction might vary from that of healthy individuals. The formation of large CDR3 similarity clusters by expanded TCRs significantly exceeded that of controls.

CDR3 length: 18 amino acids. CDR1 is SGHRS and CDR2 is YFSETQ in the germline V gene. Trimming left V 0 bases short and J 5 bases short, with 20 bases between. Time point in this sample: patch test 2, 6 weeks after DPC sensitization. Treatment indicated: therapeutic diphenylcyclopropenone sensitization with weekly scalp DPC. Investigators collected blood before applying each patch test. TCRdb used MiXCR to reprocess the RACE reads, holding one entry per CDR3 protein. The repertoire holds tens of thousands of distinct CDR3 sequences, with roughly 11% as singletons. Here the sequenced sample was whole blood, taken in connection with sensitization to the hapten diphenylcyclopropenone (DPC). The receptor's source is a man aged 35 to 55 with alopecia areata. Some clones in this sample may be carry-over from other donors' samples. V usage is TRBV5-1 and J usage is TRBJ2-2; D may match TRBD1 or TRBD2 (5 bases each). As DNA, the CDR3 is TGCGCCAGCAGCTTGGAATTTCCGGGACCCCCGATAACCGGGGAGCTGTTTTTT. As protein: CASSLEFPGPPITGELFF.